This T cell receptor beta chain was captured by sequencing in a study of CD8 T cells in ankylosing spondylitis. In the case of this clonotype: Antigen specificity is unknown.

CDR1 is SEHNR and CDR2 is FQNEAQ in the germline V gene (reference sequence). This CDR3 is built from 14 residues. Trimming took 5 bases from V and 9 from J, leaving 17 bases between them. Quantitative 5'-RACE with molecular barcodes produced the TCR beta libraries. Each CDR3 protein is one row after TCRdb ran MiXCR on the 5' RACE reads. The top ten hold 19% of the sample, which has roughly 700,000 distinct CDR3 sequences, roughly 19% seen once. Study observations and caveats: Peripheral blood held disease-linked clones only at relatively low frequency, and these were CD8+. Characteristic of ankylosing spondylitis blood, it appeared, was a TCR beta motif comprising about 8 highly homologous variants.

J is TRBJ2-1 and V is TRBV7-9; maybe TRBD2 (6 bases). The sequence came from a male donor with ankylosing spondylitis. Sequences were obtained from blood, either unsorted or a sorted T cell fraction (not recorded which). DNA of the CDR3: TGTGCCAGCAGCCATTGGGACTCTGCCAGTGAGCAGTTCTTC. Its protein is CASSHWDSASEQFF.